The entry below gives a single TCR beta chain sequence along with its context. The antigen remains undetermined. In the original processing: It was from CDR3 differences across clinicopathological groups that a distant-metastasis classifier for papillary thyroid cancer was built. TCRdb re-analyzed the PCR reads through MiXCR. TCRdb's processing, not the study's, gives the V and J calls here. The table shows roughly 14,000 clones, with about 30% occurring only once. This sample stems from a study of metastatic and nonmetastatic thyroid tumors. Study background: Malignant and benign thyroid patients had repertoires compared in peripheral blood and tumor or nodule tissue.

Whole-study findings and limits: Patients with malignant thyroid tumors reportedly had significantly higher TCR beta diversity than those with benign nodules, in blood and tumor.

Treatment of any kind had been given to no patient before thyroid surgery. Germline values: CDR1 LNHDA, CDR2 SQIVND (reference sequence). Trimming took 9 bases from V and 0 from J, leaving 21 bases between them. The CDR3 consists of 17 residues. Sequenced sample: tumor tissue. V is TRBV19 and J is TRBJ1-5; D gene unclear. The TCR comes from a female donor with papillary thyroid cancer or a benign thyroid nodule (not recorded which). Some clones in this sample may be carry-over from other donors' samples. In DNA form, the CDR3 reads TGTGCCAGCAGGAGAAAGCCCAAGGAAATTAGCAATCAGCCCCAGCATTTT. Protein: CASRRKPKEISNQPQHF. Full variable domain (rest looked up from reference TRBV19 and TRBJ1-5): DGGITQSPKYLFRKEGQNVTLSCEQNLNHDAMYWYRQDPGQGLRLIYYSQIVNDFQKGDIAEGYSVSREKKESFPLTVTSAQKNPTAFYLCASRRKPKEISNQPQHFGDGTRLSIL.